The rows below give T cell receptor beta chains drawn from one sample of a study of blood T cell repertoires in COVID-19. TCRdb's copy holds only in-frame clones and misses some; the assay was immunoSEQ multiplex PCR. This table holds approximately 290,000 clones, 90% found once. Material: PBMCs or T cells enriched from blood (not recorded which). The source of these receptors is a woman younger than 45 who had recovered from COVID-19. The CDR3 runs from the conserved cysteine through the conserved F or W.

j_call v_call cdr3_aa
TRBJ2-3 TRBV4-3 CASSYGLRPDTQYF
TRBJ2-4 TRBV14 CASSQGARSVVQYF
TRBJ1-1 TRBV5-4 CASSPSQGSNTEAFF
TRBJ2-2 TRBV7-2 CASSFYMDLWTPGELFF
TRBJ2-2 TRBV10-3 CALRAGVTGELFF
TRBJ1-2 TRBV6-5 CASSPQGAYYGYTF
TRBJ2-2 TRBV27 CASRTGAGELFF
TRBJ2-5 TRBV7-2 CASSLGLGDQETQYF
TRBJ2-3 TRBV28 CASSLKLEKDTQYF
TRBJ2-1 TRBV14 CASSYVSAYNEQFF
TRBJ2-3 TRBV5-4 CASSLGGASGLSTDTQYF
TRBJ2-3 TRBV19 CASSGATDTQYF
TRBJ2-7 TRBV6-5 CASSYSRTGNPYEQYF
TRBJ2-1 TRBV24-1 CATSDYSGSYNEQFF
TRBJ1-3 TRBV6-5 CASSLGRGSGNTIYF
TRBJ2-1 TRBV5-1 CASRGTLHYNEQFF
TRBJ1-1 TRBV5-1 CASSLGLGRVNTEAFF
TRBJ1-6 TRBV4-2 CASSPPSGQANSPLHF
TRBJ1-2 TRBV5-5 CASSSTGVPLYGYTF
TRBJ1-5 TRBV5-1 CASSLQGGGNQPQHF
TRBJ1-5 TRBV28 CASSYRDNQPQHF
TRBJ2-7 TRBV5-4 CASSLAGVPYEQYF
TRBJ1-5 TRBV3-1/TRBV3-2 CASSLRQGDQPQHF
TRBJ2-7 TRBV27 CASSFDTGDEQYF
TRBJ1-3 TRBV7-2 CASSTGTFGGNTIYF
TRBJ2-7 TRBV5-4 CASSPAGLAGGGNRDEQYF
TRBJ2-3 TRBV4-1 CASSRLAGLDTQYF
TRBJ2-3 TRBV5-6 CASSPGTGFVNQYF
TRBJ2-5 TRBV7-2 CASSPAGTDGETQYF
TRBJ2-4 TRBV7-2 CASSLFRRYGGLQYF
TRBJ2-7 TRBV6-5 CASSPYGGYEQYF
TRBJ1-4 TRBV6-5 CASSYSRTNEKLFF
TRBJ2-5 TRBV7-2 CASSSTGGGETQYF
TRBJ2-5 TRBV3-1/TRBV3-2 CASSQGAGRETQYF
TRBJ1-4 TRBV7-6 CASSLADRVGTNEKLFF
TRBJ1-6 TRBV5-1 CASSLGLYNSPLHF
TRBJ2-1 TRBV24-1 CATSAPAAHSEQFF